This section outlines one TCR beta chain sequence together with its context. This sample stems from a study of tumor-infiltrating lymphocytes in primary liver carcinoma. From about 0.5 ug of total RNA, TCR beta-specific cDNA was reverse-transcribed using a constant-region primer. Modified slightly, ARM-PCR produced TCR beta libraries over three nested multiplex PCR rounds. From the multiplex PCR reads, TCRdb called clonotypes with MiXCR, one entry per CDR3 protein. The table has a few hundred thousand distinct CDR3 sequences, 50% to 60% seen once; the top ten hold about 18%. The study extracted blood RNA from unsorted whole blood and also extracted germline DNA. This receptor was obtained from a woman under 40 with primary liver carcinoma and hepatitis B virus infection. The sample was peripheral blood.

CDR3 loop: CASTRRPAGQETQYF. The CDR3 DNA sequence: TGTGCCAGCACCCGGAGACCAGCAGGTCAAGAGACCCAGTACTTC. The chain employs TRBV12-3 or TRBV12-4 and TRBJ2-5, with D unclear. This CDR3 spans 15 amino acids. V was shortened by 7 bases and J by 2 bases, with 17 bases between the two germline ends.